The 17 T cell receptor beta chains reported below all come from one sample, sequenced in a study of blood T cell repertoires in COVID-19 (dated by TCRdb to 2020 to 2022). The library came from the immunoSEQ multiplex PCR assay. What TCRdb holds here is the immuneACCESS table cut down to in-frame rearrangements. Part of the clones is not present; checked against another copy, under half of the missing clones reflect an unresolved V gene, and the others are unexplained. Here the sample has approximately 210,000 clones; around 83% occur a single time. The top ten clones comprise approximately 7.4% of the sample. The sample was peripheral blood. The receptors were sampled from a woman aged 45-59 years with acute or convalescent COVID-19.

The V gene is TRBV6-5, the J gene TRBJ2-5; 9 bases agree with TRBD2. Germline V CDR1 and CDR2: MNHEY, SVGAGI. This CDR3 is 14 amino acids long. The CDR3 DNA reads TGTTCCGGGAGAAGCGGGAGGCGCCAAGAGACCCAGTACTTC. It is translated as CSGRSGRRQETQYF.

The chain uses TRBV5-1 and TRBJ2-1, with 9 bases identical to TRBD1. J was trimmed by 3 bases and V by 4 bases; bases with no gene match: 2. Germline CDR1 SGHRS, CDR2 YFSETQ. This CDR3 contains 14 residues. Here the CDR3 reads CASSPGQGYNEQFF. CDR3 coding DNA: TGCGCCAGCAGCCCGGGACAGGGCTACAATGAGCAGTTCTTC.

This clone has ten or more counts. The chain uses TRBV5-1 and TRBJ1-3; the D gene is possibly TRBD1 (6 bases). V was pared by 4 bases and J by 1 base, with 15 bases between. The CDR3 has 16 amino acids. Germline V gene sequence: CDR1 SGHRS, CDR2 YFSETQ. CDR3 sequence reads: CASSPTSTGSGNTIYF. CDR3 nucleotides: TGCGCCAGCAGCCCTACTTCTACAGGGTCTGGAAACACCATATATTTT.

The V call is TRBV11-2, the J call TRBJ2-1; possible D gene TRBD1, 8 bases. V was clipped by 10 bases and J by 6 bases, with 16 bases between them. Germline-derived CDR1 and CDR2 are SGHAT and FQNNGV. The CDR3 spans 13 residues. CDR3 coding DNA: TGTGCCATCTTGACAGGGGAGGGCAATGAGCAGTTCTTC. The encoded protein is CAILTGEGNEQFF.

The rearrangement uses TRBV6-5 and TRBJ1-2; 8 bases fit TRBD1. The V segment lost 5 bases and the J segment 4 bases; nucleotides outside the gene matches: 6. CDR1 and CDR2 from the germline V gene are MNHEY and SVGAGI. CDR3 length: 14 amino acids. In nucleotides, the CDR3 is TGTGCCAGCAGTAACAGGGGGGCGGGCTATGGCTACACCTTC. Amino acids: CASSNRGAGYGYTF.

This CDR3 is CASKSSGTGFEKLFF. The CDR3 DNA follows: TGCGCCAGCAAGTCCTCGGGGACAGGGTTCGAAAAACTGTTTTTT. J is TRBJ1-4 and V is TRBV5-1, with 9 bases identical to TRBD1. Trimming took 6 bases from V and 8 from J; bases not matched to a gene: 11. The CDR3 totals 15 residues. CDR1 is SGHRS and CDR2 is YFSETQ in the germline V gene. Together with reference TRBV5-1 and TRBJ1-4, the CDR3 gives the full variable domain: KAGVTQTPRYLIKTRGQQVTLSCSPISGHRSVSWYQQTPGQGLQFLFEYFSETQRNKGNFPGRFSGRQFSNSRSEMNVSTLELGDSALYLCASKSSGTGFEKLFFGSGTQLSVL.

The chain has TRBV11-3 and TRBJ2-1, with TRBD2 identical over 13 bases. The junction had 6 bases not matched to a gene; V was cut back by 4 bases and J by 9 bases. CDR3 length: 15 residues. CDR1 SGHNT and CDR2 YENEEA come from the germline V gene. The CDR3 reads CASSWTSGSGGEQFF. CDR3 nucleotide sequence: TGTGCCAGCAGCTGGACTAGCGGGAGTGGGGGTGAGCAGTTCTTC.

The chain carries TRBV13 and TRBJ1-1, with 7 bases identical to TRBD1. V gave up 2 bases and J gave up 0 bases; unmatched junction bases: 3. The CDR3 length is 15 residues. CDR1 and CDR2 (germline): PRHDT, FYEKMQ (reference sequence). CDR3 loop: CASSLLGQVNTEAFF. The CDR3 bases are TGTGCCAGCAGCTTACTTGGACAGGTGAACACTGAAGCTTTCTTT.

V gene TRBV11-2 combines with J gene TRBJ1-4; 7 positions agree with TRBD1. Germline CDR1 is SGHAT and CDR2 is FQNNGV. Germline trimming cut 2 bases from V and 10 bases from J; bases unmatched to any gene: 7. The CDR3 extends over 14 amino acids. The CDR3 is CASSLYRGLGKLFF. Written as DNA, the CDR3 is TGTGCCAGCAGCTTATACAGGGGCCTTGGAAAACTGTTTTTT.

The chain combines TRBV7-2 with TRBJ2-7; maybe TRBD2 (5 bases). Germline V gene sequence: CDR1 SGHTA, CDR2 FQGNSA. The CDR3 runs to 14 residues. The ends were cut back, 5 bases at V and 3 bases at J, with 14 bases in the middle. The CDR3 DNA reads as TGTGCCAGCAGCCCTAACCTTGGAGGCTACGAGCAGTACTTC. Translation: CASSPNLGGYEQYF.

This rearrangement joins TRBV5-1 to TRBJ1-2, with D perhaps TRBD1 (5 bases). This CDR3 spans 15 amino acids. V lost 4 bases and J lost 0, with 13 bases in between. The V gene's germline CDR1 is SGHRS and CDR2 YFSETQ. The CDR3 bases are TGCGCCAGCAGCCCCTCGACAGTATCTAACTATGGCTACACCTTC. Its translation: CASSPSTVSNYGYTF.

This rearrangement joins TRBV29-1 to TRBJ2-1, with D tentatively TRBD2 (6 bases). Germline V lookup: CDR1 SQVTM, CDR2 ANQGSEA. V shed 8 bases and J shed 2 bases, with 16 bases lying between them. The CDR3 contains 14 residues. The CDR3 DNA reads TGCAGCTTCCCAGGCGGGACCACCTACAATGAGCAGTTCTTC. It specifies CSFPGGTTYNEQFF.

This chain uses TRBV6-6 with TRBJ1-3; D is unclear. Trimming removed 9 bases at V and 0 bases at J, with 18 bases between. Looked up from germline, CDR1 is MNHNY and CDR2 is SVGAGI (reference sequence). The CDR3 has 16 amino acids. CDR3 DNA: TGTGCCAGTCTGGATGAGAGAAGGAGCTCTGGAAACACCATATATTTT. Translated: CASLDERRSSGNTIYF.

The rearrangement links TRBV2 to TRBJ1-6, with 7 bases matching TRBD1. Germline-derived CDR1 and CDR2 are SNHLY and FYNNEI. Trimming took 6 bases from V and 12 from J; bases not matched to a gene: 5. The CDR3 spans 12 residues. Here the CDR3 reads CASRGTAGPLHF. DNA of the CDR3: TGTGCCAGCAGAGGGACAGCGGGACCCCTCCACTTT. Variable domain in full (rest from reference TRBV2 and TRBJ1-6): EPEVTQTPSHQVTQMGQEVILRCVPISNHLYFYWYRQILGQKVEFLVSFYNNEISEKSEIFDDQFSVERPDGSNFTLKIRSTKLEDSAMYFCASRGTAGPLHFGNGTRLTVT.

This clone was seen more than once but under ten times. The CDR3 is CASRAQGGLNTEAFF. As DNA, the CDR3 is TGTGCCAGCAGGGCCCAAGGGGGCCTGAACACTGAAGCTTTCTTT. The chain is built from TRBV2 and TRBJ1-1, with 7 nucleotides matching TRBD1. The germline CDR1 and CDR2 sequences are SNHLY and FYNNEI. V gave up 6 bases and J gave up 0 bases; unmatched junction bases: 7. CDR3 length: 15 amino acids.

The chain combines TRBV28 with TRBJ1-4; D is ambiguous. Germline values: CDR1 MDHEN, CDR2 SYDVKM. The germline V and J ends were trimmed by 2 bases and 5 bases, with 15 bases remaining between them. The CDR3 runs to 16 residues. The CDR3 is CASSLDIFGSNEKLFF. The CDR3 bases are TGTGCCAGCAGTTTAGACATCTTCGGCTCCAATGAAAAACTGTTTTTT.

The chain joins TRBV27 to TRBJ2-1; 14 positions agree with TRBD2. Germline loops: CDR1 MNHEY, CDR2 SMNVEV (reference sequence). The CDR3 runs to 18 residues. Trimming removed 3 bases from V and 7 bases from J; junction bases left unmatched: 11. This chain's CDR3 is CASSFGTSGRGRGNEQFF. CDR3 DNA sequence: TGTGCCAGCAGTTTTGGGACTAGCGGGAGAGGGAGAGGGAATGAGCAGTTCTTC.